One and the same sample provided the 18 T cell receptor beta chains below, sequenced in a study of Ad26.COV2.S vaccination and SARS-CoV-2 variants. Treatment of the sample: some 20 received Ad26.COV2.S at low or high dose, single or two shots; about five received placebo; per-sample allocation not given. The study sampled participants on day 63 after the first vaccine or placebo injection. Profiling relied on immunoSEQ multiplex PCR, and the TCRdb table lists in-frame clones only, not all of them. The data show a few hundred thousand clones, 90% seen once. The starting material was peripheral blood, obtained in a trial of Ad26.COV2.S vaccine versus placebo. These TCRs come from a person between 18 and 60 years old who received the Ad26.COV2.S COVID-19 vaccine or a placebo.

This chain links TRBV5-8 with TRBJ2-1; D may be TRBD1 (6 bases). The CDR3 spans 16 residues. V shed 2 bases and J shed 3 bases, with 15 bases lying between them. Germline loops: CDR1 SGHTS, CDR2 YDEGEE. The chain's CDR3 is CASSFSFRGFYNEQFF. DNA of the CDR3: TGTGCCAGCAGCTTTAGTTTCAGGGGTTTCTACAATGAGCAGTTCTTC.

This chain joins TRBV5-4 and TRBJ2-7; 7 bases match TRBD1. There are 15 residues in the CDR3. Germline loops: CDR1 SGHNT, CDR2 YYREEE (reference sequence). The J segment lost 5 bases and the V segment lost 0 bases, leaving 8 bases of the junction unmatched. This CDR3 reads CASSLGGGGLDEQYF. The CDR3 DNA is TGTGCCAGCAGCTTGGGAGGGGGCGGCCTGGACGAGCAGTACTTC.

The CDR3 sequence: CAWSGPSDEQFF. CDR3 in DNA: TGTGCCTGGAGTGGACCCTCGGATGAGCAGTTCTTC. V is TRBV30 and J is TRBJ2-1; D call uncertain. Germline CDR1 reads GTSNPN; CDR2 reads SVGIG (reference sequence). The CDR3 runs to 12 residues. Trimming took off 1 base at V and 8 bases at J, with 9 bases between the two ends.

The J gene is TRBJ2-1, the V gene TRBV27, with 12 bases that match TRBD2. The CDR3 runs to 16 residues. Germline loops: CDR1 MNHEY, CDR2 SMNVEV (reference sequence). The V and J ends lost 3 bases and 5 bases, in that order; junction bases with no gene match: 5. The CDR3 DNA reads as TGTGCCAGCAGTTTCCTAGCGGGAGGGCCAAACAATGAGCAGTTCTTC. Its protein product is CASSFLAGGPNNEQFF.

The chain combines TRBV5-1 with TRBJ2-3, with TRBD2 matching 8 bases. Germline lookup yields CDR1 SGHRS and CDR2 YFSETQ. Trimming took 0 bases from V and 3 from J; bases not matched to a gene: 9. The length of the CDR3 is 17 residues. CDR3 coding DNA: TGCGCCAGCAGCTTGGCCGTTGCGGGAGGAGGAACAGATACGCAGTATTTT. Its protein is CASSLAVAGGGTDTQYF. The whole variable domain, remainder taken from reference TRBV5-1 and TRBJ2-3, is KAGVTQTPRYLIKTRGQQVTLSCSPISGHRSVSWYQQTPGQGLQFLFEYFSETQRNKGNFPGRFSGRQFSNSRSEMNVSTLELGDSALYLCASSLAVAGGGTDTQYFGPGTRLTVL.

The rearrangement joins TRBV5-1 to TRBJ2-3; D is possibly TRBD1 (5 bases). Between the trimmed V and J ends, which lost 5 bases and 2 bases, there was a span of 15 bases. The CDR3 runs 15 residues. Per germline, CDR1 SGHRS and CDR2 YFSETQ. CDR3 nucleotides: TGCGCCAGCAGGCCTGGTGCAGGGCCCACAGATACGCAGTATTTT. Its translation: CASRPGAGPTDTQYF.

CDR3 loop: CASSDVQGYQPQHF. The CDR3 bases are TGTGCCAGCAGTGATGTACAGGGTTATCAGCCCCAGCATTTT. This chain connects TRBV2 to TRBJ1-5; TRBD1 is a possible D gene (6 bases). V was shortened by 3 bases and J by 5 bases, with 11 bases between the two germline ends. The CDR3 totals 14 residues. Germline values: CDR1 SNHLY, CDR2 FYNNEI.

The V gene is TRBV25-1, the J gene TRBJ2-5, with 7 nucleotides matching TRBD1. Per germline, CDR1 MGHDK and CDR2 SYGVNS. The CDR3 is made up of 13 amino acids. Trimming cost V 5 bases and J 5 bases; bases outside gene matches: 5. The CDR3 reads CASSQGVGETQYF. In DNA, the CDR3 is TGTGCCAGCAGTCAGGGGGTTGGCGAGACCCAGTACTTC.

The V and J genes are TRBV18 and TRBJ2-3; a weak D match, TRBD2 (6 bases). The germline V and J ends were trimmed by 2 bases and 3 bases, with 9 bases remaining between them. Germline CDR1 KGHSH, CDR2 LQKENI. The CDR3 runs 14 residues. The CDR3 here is CASSPEEGTDTQYF. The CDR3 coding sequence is TGTGCCAGCTCACCAGAGGAGGGGACAGATACGCAGTATTTT. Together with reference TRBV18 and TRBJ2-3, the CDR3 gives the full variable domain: NAGVMQNPRHLVRRRGQEARLRCSPMKGHSHVYWYRQLPEEGLKFMVYLQKENIIDESGMPKERFSAEFPKEGPSILRIQQVVRGDSAAYFCASSPEEGTDTQYFGPGTRLTVL.

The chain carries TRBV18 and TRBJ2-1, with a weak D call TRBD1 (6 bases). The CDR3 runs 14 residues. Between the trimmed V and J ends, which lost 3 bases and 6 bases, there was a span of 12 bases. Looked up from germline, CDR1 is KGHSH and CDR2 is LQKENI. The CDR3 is CASSPPRGGNEQFF. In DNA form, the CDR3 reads TGTGCCAGCTCACCTCCGAGAGGGGGCAATGAGCAGTTCTTC. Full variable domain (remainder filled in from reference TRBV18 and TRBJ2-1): NAGVMQNPRHLVRRRGQEARLRCSPMKGHSHVYWYRQLPEEGLKFMVYLQKENIIDESGMPKERFSAEFPKEGPSILRIQQVVRGDSAAYFCASSPPRGGNEQFFGPGTRLTVL.

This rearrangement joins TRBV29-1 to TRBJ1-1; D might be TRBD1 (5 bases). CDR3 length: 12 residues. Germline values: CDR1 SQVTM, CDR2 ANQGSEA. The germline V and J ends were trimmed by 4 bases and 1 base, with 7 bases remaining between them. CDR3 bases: TGCAGCGTTGCGACAGCGAACACTGAAGCTTTCTTT. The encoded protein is CSVATANTEAFF.

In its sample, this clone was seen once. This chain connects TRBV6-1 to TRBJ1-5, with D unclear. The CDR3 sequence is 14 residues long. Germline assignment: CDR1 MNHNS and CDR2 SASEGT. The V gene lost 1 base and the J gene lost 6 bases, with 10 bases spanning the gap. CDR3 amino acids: CASSEVEGSQPQHF. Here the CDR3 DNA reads TGTGCCAGCAGTGAAGTAGAGGGAAGTCAGCCCCAGCATTTT.

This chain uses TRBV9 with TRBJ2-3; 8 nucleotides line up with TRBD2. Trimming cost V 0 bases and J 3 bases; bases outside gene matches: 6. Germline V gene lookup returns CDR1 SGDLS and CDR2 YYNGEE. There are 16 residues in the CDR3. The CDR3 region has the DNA TGTGCCAGCAGCGTAGAGCAGGGACTAGAAACAGATACGCAGTATTTT. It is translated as CASSVEQGLETDTQYF.

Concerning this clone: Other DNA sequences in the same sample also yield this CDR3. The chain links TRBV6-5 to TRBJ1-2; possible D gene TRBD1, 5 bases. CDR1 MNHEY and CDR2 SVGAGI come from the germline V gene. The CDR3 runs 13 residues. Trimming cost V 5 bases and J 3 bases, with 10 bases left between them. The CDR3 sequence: CASSRGGDYGYTF. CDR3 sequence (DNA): TGTGCCAGCAGTCGCGGGGGGGACTATGGCTACACCTTC.

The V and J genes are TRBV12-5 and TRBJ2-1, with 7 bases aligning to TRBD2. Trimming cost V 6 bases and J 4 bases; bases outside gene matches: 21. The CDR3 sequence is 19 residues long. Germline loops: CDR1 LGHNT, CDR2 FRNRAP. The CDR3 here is CASGLPLRAGEVKYNEQFF. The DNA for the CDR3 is TGTGCTAGTGGCCTCCCCTTGAGGGCGGGAGAAGTTAAGTACAATGAGCAGTTCTTC. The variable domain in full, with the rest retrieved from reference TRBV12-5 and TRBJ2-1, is DARVTQTPRHKVTEMGQEVTMRCQPILGHNTVFWYRQTMMQGLELLAYFRNRAPLDDSGMPKDRFSAEMPDATLATLKIQPSEPRDSAVYFCASGLPLRAGEVKYNEQFFGPGTRLTVL.

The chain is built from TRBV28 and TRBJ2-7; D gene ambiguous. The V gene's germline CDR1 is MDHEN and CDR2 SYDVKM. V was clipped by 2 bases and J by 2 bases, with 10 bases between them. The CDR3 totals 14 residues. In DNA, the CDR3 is TGTGCCAGCAGTTTAATTCTCAGTACCTACGAGCAGTACTTC. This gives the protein CASSLILSTYEQYF.

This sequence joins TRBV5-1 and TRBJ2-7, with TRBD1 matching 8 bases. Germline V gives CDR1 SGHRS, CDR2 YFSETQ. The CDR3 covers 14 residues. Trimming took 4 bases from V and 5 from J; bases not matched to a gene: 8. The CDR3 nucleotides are TGCGCCAGCAGCGTAGGACAGGGAATCCACGAGCAGTACTTC. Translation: CASSVGQGIHEQYF.

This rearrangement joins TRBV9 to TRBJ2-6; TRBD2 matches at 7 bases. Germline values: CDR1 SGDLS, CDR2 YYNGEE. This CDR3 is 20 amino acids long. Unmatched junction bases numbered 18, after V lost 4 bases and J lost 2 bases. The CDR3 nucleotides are TGTGCCAGCAGCCCCTCAGGGACTACCGGGGTGGTGGCTGGGGCCAACGTCCTGACTTTC. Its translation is CASSPSGTTGVVAGANVLTF.